Listed below are T cell receptor beta chains from one sample, sequenced in a study of early T cells in non-severe SARS-CoV-2 infection. One entry per CDR3 protein results from TCRdb running MiXCR on the 5' RACE reads. The table records 25,000 to 35,000 distinct CDR3 sequences, about 4.7% of them present only once. Sequences were obtained from whole blood. The receptors derive from an adult who was a healthcare worker with PCR-confirmed SARS-CoV-2 infection or an uninfected control (not recorded which). The CDR3 runs from the conserved cysteine through the conserved F or W. The size of a clone is reported for some rows only, either as once, few or many, or as a class for expanded clones.

V	size	J	CDR3
TRBV3-1	NA	TRBJ1-1	CASSSPGINTEAFF
TRBV3-2	few	TRBJ1-2	CASSLTGGSYGYTF
TRBV10-2	many	TRBJ2-5	CASSESDLYQETQYF
TRBV7-2	few	TRBJ2-7	CASSPFRDPAYEQYF
TRBV5-1	NA	TRBJ2-3	CASSLAAGGPPDTQYF
TRBV6-2/TRBV6-3	NA	TRBJ2-5	CASSYPVADQETQYF
TRBV5-1	many	TRBJ1-1	CASSGESAWAEAFF
TRBV27	many	TRBJ1-5	CASADLNQPQHF
TRBV18	few	TRBJ1-1	CASSRRTVNTEAFF
TRBV7-2	NA	TRBJ2-1	CASSLIAGDNEQFF
TRBV5-1	many	TRBJ1-2	CASSLAPENYGYTF
TRBV10-3	many	TRBJ2-3	CAISESTSGGRDTQYF